What follows are 21 T cell receptor beta chains derived from one specimen sequenced in a study of identical twins. TCRdb re-called the 5' RACE reads with MiXCR, one entry per CDR3 protein. Of about 690,000 distinct CDR3 sequences detected, around 21% appear once; the ten largest clones hold approximately 4.3%. This sample was also put to use in a study of T cells expressing NK-cell markers.

Sequencing was done on a sample of PBMCs. Receptors were obtained from a woman aged 18-30 years in good health.

A few counts support this clonotype. The chain recombines TRBV6-5 with TRBJ2-2; D unresolved. V dropped 6 bases and J dropped 8 bases, with 10 bases sitting between them. The CDR3 extends over 12 amino acids. CDR1 MNHEY and CDR2 SVGAGI come from the germline V gene. In DNA, the CDR3 is TGTGCCAGCAGCCGACCGGTTGGGGAGCTGTTTTTT. Protein product: CASSRPVGELFF.

This clonotype was counted many times. The chain recombines TRBV5-1 with TRBJ2-1, with TRBD2 matching over 13 bases. The CDR3 spans 15 residues. The ends lost 4 bases at V and 5 bases at J; junction bases unmatched: 3. Germline lookup yields CDR1 SGHRS and CDR2 YFSETQ. CDR3 sequence (DNA): TGCGCCAGCAGCGCCGGGACTAGCGGGAACAATGAGCAGTTCTTC. Translated: CASSAGTSGNNEQFF.

This clonotype was observed at least ten times. The CDR3 DNA sequence: TGTGCCAGCAGTTACAGGAATGAGCAGTTCTTC. This sequence encodes CASSYRNEQFF. The V call is TRBV6-6, the J call TRBJ2-1, with D unresolved. The CDR3 loop spans 11 amino acids. Germline CDR1 and CDR2: MNHNY and SVGAGI (reference sequence). Trimming removed 2 bases at V and 7 bases at J, with 3 bases between.

This clonotype was observed a few times. The chain recombines TRBV4-2 with TRBJ2-1; 10 nucleotides match TRBD2. The V and J ends lost 0 bases and 6 bases, in that order; junction bases with no gene match: 8. The CDR3 sequence is 17 residues long. Germline CDR1 LGHNA, CDR2 YNFKEQ. The DNA for the CDR3 is TGTGCCAGCAGCCAAGATCAACTAGCGGGGTTTCCCAATGAGCAGTTCTTC. This translates into CASSQDQLAGFPNEQFF.

This clonotype has ten or more counts. The chain carries TRBV5-1 and TRBJ2-2; TRBD1 aligns across 8 bases. The V and J ends lost 0 bases and 4 bases, in that order; junction bases with no gene match: 14. CDR1 is SGHRS, CDR2 YFSETQ, per germline. The CDR3 runs to 19 residues. Written as DNA, the CDR3 is TGCGCCAGCAGCTTGGACCCAAAGAAAAGACAGGGGTTCACCGGGGAGCTGTTTTTT. It is translated as CASSLDPKKRQGFTGELFF.

This clonotype was recorded many times. The CDR3 sequence: CASSLDISATDTQYF. CDR3 DNA sequence: TGTGCCAGCAGCTTGGATATTTCGGCGACAGATACGCAGTATTTT. V usage is TRBV5-6 and J usage is TRBJ2-3, with no clear D. The CDR3 loop spans 15 amino acids. CDR1 and CDR2 (germline): SGHDT, YYEEEE. The V and J ends lost 0 bases and 3 bases respectively, with 11 bases between them.

The chain couples TRBV7-9 to TRBJ2-1; D is possibly TRBD2 (6 bases). CDR1 and CDR2 (germline): SEHNR, FQNEAQ (reference sequence). V gave up 5 bases and J gave up 6 bases, with 20 bases separating them. The CDR3 sequence is 16 residues long. The CDR3 DNA reads as TGTGCCAGCAGCGCCTTATCCGGGACTGGACGCAATGAGCAGTTCTTC. Translation: CASSALSGTGRNEQFF.

A few counts support this clonotype. The chain couples TRBV4-2 to TRBJ2-2, with D possibly matching TRBD2 (6 bases). Germline V gene data show CDR1 as LGHNA and CDR2 as YNFKEQ. V lost 4 bases to trimming and J lost 0 bases, with 18 bases between them. This CDR3 spans 18 amino acids. The CDR3: CASSPRSTGVTNTGELFF. Here the CDR3 DNA reads TGTGCCAGCAGCCCAAGATCTACGGGGGTGACGAACACCGGGGAGCTGTTTTTT.

The chain employs TRBV6-1 and TRBJ2-1, with 8 positions matching TRBD1. The CDR3 runs to 17 residues. CDR1 MNHNS and CDR2 SASEGT come from the germline V gene. V lost 2 bases, J lost 3 bases, and 9 bases stayed unmatched. The CDR3 DNA follows: TGTGCCAGCAGTGAAAATATCAGGGGGCCGAGCTACAATGAGCAGTTCTTC. Residues: CASSENIRGPSYNEQFF.

This clonotype showed up just a few times. The chain couples TRBV10-3 to TRBJ1-1, with TRBD1 matching 7 bases. The length of the CDR3 is 13 residues. Trimming cost V 10 bases and J 3 bases; bases outside gene matches: 8. Per the germline V gene, CDR1 is ENHRY and CDR2 is SYGVKD. In nucleotides, the CDR3 is TGTGCCACGACAGGGTTTAGGGACACTGAAGCTTTCTTT. Amino acids: CATTGFRDTEAFF.

The chain has TRBV4-3 and TRBJ1-2; D unresolved. Germline V CDR1 and CDR2: LGHNA, YSLEER. The CDR3 spans 14 residues. V lost 0 bases and J 3 bases, leaving 8 bases between the germline ends. The CDR3 DNA sequence: TGCGCCAGCAGCCAAGATGGCGCTGACTATGGCTACACCTTC. This gives the protein CASSQDGADYGYTF.

In DNA, the CDR3 is TGTGCCAGTAGTATTTCGGCCCTGAACACTGAAGCTTTCTTT. Protein sequence: CASSISALNTEAFF. The rearrangement joins TRBV19 to TRBJ1-1; D is uncertain. V was trimmed by 3 bases and J by 0 bases, leaving 8 bases between them. The CDR3 consists of 14 residues. The V gene's germline CDR1 is LNHDA and CDR2 SQIVND (reference sequence). The whole variable domain, remainder taken from reference TRBV19 and TRBJ1-1, is DGGITQSPKYLFRKEGQNVTLSCEQNLNHDAMYWYRQDPGQGLRLIYYSQIVNDFQKGDIAEGYSVSREKKESFPLTVTSAQKNPTAFYLCASSISALNTEAFFGQGTRLTVV.

This clonotype was seen only a few times. The V call is TRBV6-1, the J call TRBJ1-1; D call uncertain. Per germline, CDR1 MNHNS and CDR2 SASEGT. The CDR3 sequence is 13 residues long. The V end was cut by 4 bases, the J end by 1 base, with 7 bases between. The CDR3 DNA is TGTGCCAGCAGTGTTTGGCCGAACACTGAAGCTTTCTTT. Its protein product is CASSVWPNTEAFF.

This clonotype was found a few times. The V gene is TRBV7-2, the J gene TRBJ2-5; a possible D gene is TRBD1 (6 bases). Trimming stripped 1 base from V and 4 bases from J, with 13 bases between. CDR3 length: 15 amino acids. From germline, CDR1 is SGHTA and CDR2 FQGNSA. This chain's CDR3 is CASSLGQGRRETQYF. The CDR3 region has the DNA TGTGCCAGCAGCTTAGGTCAGGGGAGAAGAGAGACCCAGTACTTC.

This clonotype was seen a few times. The CDR3 DNA reads as TGTGCCACCAGCAGAGCCCCAATTGGGGCCTACAATGAGCAGTTCTTC. It encodes CATSRAPIGAYNEQFF. The chain joins TRBV15 to TRBJ2-1; D is unresolved. V was pared by 1 base and J by 2 bases, with 12 bases between. Germline lookup yields CDR1 LNHNV and CDR2 YYDKDF (reference sequence). CDR3 length equals 16 residues.

This clonotype was seen only once. The chain couples TRBV3-1 to TRBJ2-3, with 7 nucleotides matching TRBD2. The ends lost 4 bases at V and 7 bases at J; junction bases unmatched: 14. There are 16 residues in the CDR3. CDR1 is LGHDT and CDR2 is YNNKEL in the germline V gene (reference sequence). CDR3 nucleotides: TGTGCCAGCAGCCTTGCGGGCGGGAGTGATCGAAATACGCAGTATTTT. Its translation is CASSLAGGSDRNTQYF.

The chain combines TRBV18 with TRBJ2-3, with 8 bases identical to TRBD1. V lost 3 bases and J lost 2; bases outside the gene matches: 4. The CDR3 extends over 15 amino acids. Germline-derived CDR1 and CDR2 are KGHSH and LQKENI. This chain's CDR3 is CASSPQGANTDTQYF. The CDR3, as DNA: TGTGCCAGCTCACCTCAGGGGGCGAACACAGATACGCAGTATTTT.

This chain connects TRBV20-1 to TRBJ1-5; 8 bases align to TRBD1. The CDR3 sequence is 13 residues long. Germline CDR1 reads DFQATT; CDR2 reads SNEGSKA (reference sequence). J was trimmed by 7 bases and V by 4 bases; bases with no gene match: 6. The CDR3 nucleotides are TGCAGTGCTACCCGGGACAGGCAGCAGCCCCAGCATTTT. Amino acid sequence: CSATRDRQQPQHF.

This clonotype was observed a handful of times. The V and J genes are TRBV3-1 and TRBJ1-4; D is possibly TRBD1 (5 bases). This CDR3 contains 14 residues. Looked up from germline, CDR1 is LGHDT and CDR2 is YNNKEL (reference sequence). V lost 3 bases, J lost 8 bases, and 13 bases lay in between. The CDR3 region has the DNA TGTGCCAGCAGCCAGGACACCGTTCGAGAAAAACTGTTTTTT. Translating gives CASSQDTVREKLFF.

This chain connects TRBV29-1 to TRBJ1-1; perhaps TRBD1 as D (5 bases). From germline, CDR1 is SQVTM and CDR2 ANQGSEA. V shed 7 bases and J shed 0 bases, with 18 bases lying between them. The CDR3 extends over 15 amino acids. CDR3 protein: CSARQGWGMNTEAFF. CDR3 sequence (DNA): TGCAGCGCCCGGCAGGGTTGGGGCATGAACACTGAAGCTTTCTTT. Full variable domain (outside the CDR3, taken from reference TRBV29-1 and TRBJ1-1): SAVISQKPSRDICQRGTSLTIQCQVDSQVTMMFWYRQQPGQSLTLIATANQGSEATYESGFVIDKFPISRPNLTFSTLTVSNMSPEDSSIYLCSARQGWGMNTEAFFGQGTRLTVV.

The chain links TRBV7-2 to TRBJ2-2, with a possible D match to TRBD2 (7 bases). CDR1 and CDR2 from the germline V gene are SGHTA and FQGNSA. CDR3 length: 15 residues. V lost 5 bases to trimming and J lost 6 bases, with 16 bases between them. In DNA, the CDR3 is TGTGCCAGCAGCCGCATTAGGGGGGGGGCCGGGGAGCTGTTTTTT. Its translation: CASSRIRGGAGELFF.